This T cell receptor beta chain was sequenced during a study of cytomegalovirus exposure and HLA in healthy donors. Study results and caveats: For most TCR beta V segments, an earlier analysis put the productive rate at about 90% or about 30% of the time.

PCR was performed using 60 Vbeta and 13 Jbeta primers. Data came from immunoSEQ multiplex PCR; TCRdb stores just in-frame clones and leaves some out. The table records approximately 150,000 clones, 65% to 85% of them present only once. The CDR3 is 10 amino acids. From germline, CDR1 is MNHNS and CDR2 SASEGT. The V gene lost 6 bases and the J gene lost 7 bases, with 6 bases spanning the gap. As regards this clone: Its antigen is not identified.

Sequenced material: PBMCs. The chain has TRBV6-1 and TRBJ1-2, with D uncertain. The origin of this receptor is a woman in her 40s in good health and CMV-seropositive. CDR3: CASRLGGYTF. The CDR3 DNA sequence: TGTGCCAGCAGGCTAGGTGGCTACACCTTC.